Sequencing of this T cell receptor (beta chain) was carried out in a study of naive and memory T cell subsets. Only a few counts were recorded for this clonotype. Four PCR rounds used nested alpha and beta constant region primers plus the SP2 primer. TCRdb re-called the 5' RACE reads with MiXCR, one entry per CDR3 protein. The sample lists roughly 48,000 distinct CDR3 sequences, over 3.5% occurring once. An oligonucleotide containing a UMI was ligated to the 3' end of TCR cDNA. This receptor was obtained from a female donor in good health.

Written as DNA, the CDR3 is TGCGCCAGCAGCACTTCGACAGGGGAGGTGTACGAGCAGTACTTC. Amino acids: CASSTSTGEVYEQYF. The chain has TRBV5-1 and TRBJ2-7; TRBD1 agrees at 8 bases. This CDR3 region has 15 residues. Trimming took 4 bases from V and 4 from J; bases not matched to a gene: 10. From germline, CDR1 is SGHRS and CDR2 YFSETQ.